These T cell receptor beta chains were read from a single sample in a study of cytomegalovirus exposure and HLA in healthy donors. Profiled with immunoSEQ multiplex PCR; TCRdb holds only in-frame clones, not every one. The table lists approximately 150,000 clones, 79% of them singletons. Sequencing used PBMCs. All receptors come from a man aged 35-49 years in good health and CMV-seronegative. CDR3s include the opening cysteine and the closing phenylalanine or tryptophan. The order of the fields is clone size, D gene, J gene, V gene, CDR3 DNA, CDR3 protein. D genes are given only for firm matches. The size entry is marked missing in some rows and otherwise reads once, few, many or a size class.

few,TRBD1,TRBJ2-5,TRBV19,TGTGCCAGCCAGGGGGCGGTAGGAGAGACCCAGTACTTC,CASQGAVGETQYF
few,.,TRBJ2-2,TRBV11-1,TGTGCCAGCAGCCCCGCGTCCGTGACCGGGGAGCTGTTTTTT,CASSPASVTGELFF
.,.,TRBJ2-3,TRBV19,TGTGCCACCGAAGACAGGACTAGCACAGATACGCAGTATTTT,CATEDRTSTDTQYF
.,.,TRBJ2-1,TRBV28,TGTGCCAGCAGTTTTCCGGGGAGGCGGCAGTTCTTC,CASSFPGRRQFF
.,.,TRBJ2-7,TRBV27,TGTGCCAGCAGTTCGACACCTCCGACTACCTTCTCCTACGAGCAGTACTTC,CASSSTPPTTFSYEQYF
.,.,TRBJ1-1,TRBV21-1,TGTGCCAGCAGCCTTCCCTGGACAGGGTTGAACACTGAAGCTTTCTTT,CASSLPWTGLNTEAFF
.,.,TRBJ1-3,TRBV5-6,TGTGCCAGCAGCTTGGGTATACAGGGACACTCTGGAAACACCATATATTTT,CASSLGIQGHSGNTIYF
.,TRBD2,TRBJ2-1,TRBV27,TGTGCCAGCAGAAGGACTAGCGGGAGGGGGAATGAGCAGTTCTTC,CASRRTSGRGNEQFF
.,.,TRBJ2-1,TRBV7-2,TGTGCCAGCAGTACTAGTTTCAATGAGCAGTTCTTC,CASSTSFNEQFF
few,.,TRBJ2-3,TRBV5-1,TGCGCCAGCACCCTAGGGGGTAGTACGGCAGATACGCAGTATTTT,CASTLGGSTADTQYF
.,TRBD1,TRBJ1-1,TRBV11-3,TGTGCCAGCAGCCGTGGGACAGGGAACACTGAAGCTTTCTTT,CASSRGTGNTEAFF
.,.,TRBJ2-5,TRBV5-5,TGTGCCAGCAGCTTGGGAGGGTCCGGGGTTCGTACCACCCAGTACTTC,CASSLGGSGVRTTQYF
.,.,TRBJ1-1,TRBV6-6,TGTGCCAGCAGCCCCCGACGAGGGATGAACACTGAAGCTTTCTTT,CASSPRRGMNTEAFF
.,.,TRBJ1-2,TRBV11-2,TGTGCCAGCAGCCCCCGGGTGTCCGGGAACTATGGCTACACCTTC,CASSPRVSGNYGYTF
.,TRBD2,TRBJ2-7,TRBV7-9,TGTGCCAGCAGCGGACTAGCGGGAGGTCGGATTTACGAGCAGTACTTC,CASSGLAGGRIYEQYF
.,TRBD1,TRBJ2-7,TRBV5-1,TGCGCCAGCAGCCTCCGACAGGGACGGCTCAGCGAGCAGTACTTC,CASSLRQGRLSEQYF
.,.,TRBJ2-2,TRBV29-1,TGCAGCGTTGAAGATCTTCGGGCAGGGGTCACCGGGGAGCTGTTTTTT,CSVEDLRAGVTGELFF
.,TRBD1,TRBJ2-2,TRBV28,TGTGCCAGCAGTTTGGACAGGGAACCCGGGGAGCTGTTTTTT,CASSLDREPGELFF
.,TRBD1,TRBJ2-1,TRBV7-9,TGTGCCAGCAGCTTAGCTCAGGGGGCCTACAATGAGCAGTTCTTC,CASSLAQGAYNEQFF
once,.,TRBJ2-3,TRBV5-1,TGCGCCAGCAGCTTAGGAGCGGGCGCTAGCACAGATACGCAGTATTTT,CASSLGAGASTDTQYF
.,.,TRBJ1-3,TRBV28,TGTGCCAGCAGTTTAGGGGCCCTCTTCAGCTCTGGAAACACCATATATTTT,CASSLGALFSSGNTIYF
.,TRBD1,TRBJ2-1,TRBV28,TGTGCCATCCTCCAACAGGGGGCTACCCACAATGAGCAGTTCTTC,CAILQQGATHNEQFF
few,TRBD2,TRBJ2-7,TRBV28,TGTGCCAGCAGCCCTAGACTAGCGGGAGGAGGGTACGAGCAGTACTTC,CASSPRLAGGGYEQYF
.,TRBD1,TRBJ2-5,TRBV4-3,TGCGCCAGCAGCCAAGAAGCGGTTGGGTCCGGGACAGGGGTCGGAGAGACCCAGTACTTC,CASSQEAVGSGTGVGETQYF
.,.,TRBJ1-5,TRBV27,TGTGCCAGCAGTTTATCCCAGGGGCTCAATCAGCCCCAGCATTTT,CASSLSQGLNQPQHF
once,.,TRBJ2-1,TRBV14,TGTGCCAGCAGGGCAAAATCTCACAATGAGCAGTTCTTC,CASRAKSHNEQFF
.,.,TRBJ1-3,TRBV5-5,TGTGCCAGCAGGGACAGATTCAATGGAAACACCATATATTTT,CASRDRFNGNTIYF
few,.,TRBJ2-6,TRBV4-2,TGTGCCAGCAGCCAATTTTCTGGGAGGCAAACTGGGGCCAACGTCCTGACTTTC,CASSQFSGRQTGANVLTF
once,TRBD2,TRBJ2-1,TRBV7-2,TGTGCCAGCAGCTTAGGGACTAGCGGGTGGGTTGAGCAGTTCTTC,CASSLGTSGWVEQFF
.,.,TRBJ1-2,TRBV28,TGTGCCAGCAGTCAGAGTATCCGGGACAATGGCTACACCTTC,CASSQSIRDNGYTF
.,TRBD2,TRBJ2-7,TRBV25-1,TGTGCCAGCAGTATGGGCGGGAGTGTGGGGGAGCAGTACTTC,CASSMGGSVGEQYF
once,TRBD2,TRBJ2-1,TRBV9,TGTGCCAGCAGCGTCACTAGCGGGCAAGCCTACAATGAGCAGTTCTTC,CASSVTSGQAYNEQFF
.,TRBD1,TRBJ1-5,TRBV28,TGTGCCAGCAGCCCCGGGACAGGAGAACTTAGCAATCAGCCCCAGCATTTT,CASSPGTGELSNQPQHF
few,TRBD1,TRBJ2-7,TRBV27,TGTGCCAGCAGTCCGCGGGGGACAGGGGTCTACGAGCAGTACTTC,CASSPRGTGVYEQYF
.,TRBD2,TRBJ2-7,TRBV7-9,TGTTCCAGCAGCTTAGGTGCGGGAGCCTACGAGCAGTACTTC,CSSSLGAGAYEQYF
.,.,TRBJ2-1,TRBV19,TGTGCCAGTAGTATAGAGGGCGTGGGAGGTGAGCAGTTCTTC,CASSIEGVGGEQFF
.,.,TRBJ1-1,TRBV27,TGTGCCAGCAGTTTATCGACGGGGAACACTGAAGCTTTCTTT,CASSLSTGNTEAFF
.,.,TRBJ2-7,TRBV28,TGTGCCAGCAGTCCGCCGCTAATAATCGAGCAGTACTTC,CASSPPLIIEQYF
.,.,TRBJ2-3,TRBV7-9,TGTGCCAGCAGCTCGGACACCACAGATACGCAGTATTTT,CASSSDTTDTQYF
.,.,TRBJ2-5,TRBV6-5,TGTGCCAGCTTTCGTGAAGGGACCGGGGGGACCCAGTACTTC,CASFREGTGGTQYF
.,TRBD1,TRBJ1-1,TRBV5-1,TGCGCCAGCAGCTTGAGTATTAGTACAGGGGACACTGAAGCTTTCTTT,CASSLSISTGDTEAFF
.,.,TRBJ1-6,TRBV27,TGTGCCAGCAGTTTTGCAGGGGTTAATTCACCCCTCCACTTT,CASSFAGVNSPLHF
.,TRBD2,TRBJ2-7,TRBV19,TGTGCCAGTGGGACTAGCGTGGCCTACGAGCAGTACTTC,CASGTSVAYEQYF
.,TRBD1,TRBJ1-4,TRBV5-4,TGTGCCAGCAGCTTGGACAACAGGGGGCAAGGTGAAAAACTGTTTTTT,CASSLDNRGQGEKLFF
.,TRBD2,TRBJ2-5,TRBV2,TGTGCCAGCAGTGTTGGAGTAGCGGGAGGGACCCAGTACTTC,CASSVGVAGGTQYF